The 24 T cell receptor beta chains presented below share a single source sample, sequenced in a study of blood T cell repertoires in COVID-19. Using immunoSEQ multiplex PCR, the repertoire was profiled, and TCRdb retains in-frame clones only, with some absent. Counted here are about 23,000 clones, about 70% occurring once; the ten biggest clones make up 5% to 8%. What was sequenced was peripheral blood. Receptors originate from a man aged 50 to 59 with COVID-19, enrolled during active disease.

In this sample, this clone turned up a few times. This sequence joins TRBV19 and TRBJ2-1; 15 nucleotides line up with TRBD2. Germline values: CDR1 LNHDA, CDR2 SQIVND (reference sequence). The V segment lost 2 bases and the J segment 1 base; nucleotides outside the gene matches: 6. The CDR3 loop spans 19 amino acids. CDR3 in DNA: TGTGCCAGTAGTATAACGGCGGGACTAGCGGGAGGATCCTACAATGAGCAGTTCTTC. It is translated as CASSITAGLAGGSYNEQFF. Combining the CDR3 with reference TRBV19 and TRBJ2-1 gives the whole variable domain DGGITQSPKYLFRKEGQNVTLSCEQNLNHDAMYWYRQDPGQGLRLIYYSQIVNDFQKGDIAEGYSVSREKKESFPLTVTSAQKNPTAFYLCASSITAGLAGGSYNEQFFGPGTRLTVL.

The rearrangement links TRBV20-1 to TRBJ2-5; 10 bases agree with TRBD2. Per germline, CDR1 DFQATT and CDR2 SNEGSKA (reference sequence). The CDR3 runs 15 residues. V gave up 3 bases and J gave up 5 bases; unmatched junction bases: 9. The CDR3 DNA follows: TGCAGTGCTAGTAGCTCTAGCGGGAGTCGGGAGACCCAGTACTTC. Translated, it gives CSASSSSGSRETQYF.

The chain joins TRBV5-1 to TRBJ2-7; weak D call: TRBD1 (6 bases). CDR1 is SGHRS, CDR2 YFSETQ, per germline. V shed 0 bases and J shed 0 bases, with 7 bases lying between them. The CDR3 spans 14 residues. In DNA, the CDR3 is TGCGCCAGCAGCTTGGCCAGGGGCTCCTACGAGCAGTACTTC. It is translated as CASSLARGSYEQYF.

This clone was counted between two and nine times. This chain links TRBV10-3 with TRBJ2-7; D is uncertain. Germline CDR1 ENHRY, CDR2 SYGVKD. The CDR3 consists of 11 residues. V was trimmed by 2 bases and J by 5 bases, leaving 4 bases between them. The DNA of the CDR3 is TGTGCCATCAGTGAGGGGCACGAGCAGTACTTC. Its translation is CAISEGHEQYF.

V usage is TRBV18 and J usage is TRBJ2-5, with D possibly matching TRBD2 (5 bases). The CDR3 sequence is 16 residues long. Germline V gene lookup returns CDR1 KGHSH and CDR2 LQKENI. Trimming took 4 bases from V and 3 from J, leaving 18 bases between them. DNA for the CDR3: TGTGCCAGCTCACTTAGGGAGTCAAAGGGCGAAGAGACCCAGTACTTC. Its translation: CASSLRESKGEETQYF.

The CDR3 coding sequence is TGCGCCAGCAGCTTCGATCGGGGGAATGAAAAACTGTTTTTT. It specifies CASSFDRGNEKLFF. The chain carries TRBV5-1 and TRBJ1-4, with D possibly TRBD1 on 5 matching bases. The CDR3 length is 14 residues. Trimming removed 2 bases from V and 5 bases from J, with 10 bases in between. Germline V CDR1 and CDR2: SGHRS, YFSETQ.

The rearrangement uses TRBV10-1 and TRBJ1-1; a possible D gene is TRBD1 (6 bases). Per the germline V gene, CDR1 is WNHNN and CDR2 is SYGVQD (reference sequence). CDR3 size: 12 residues. Trimming removed 3 bases at V and 5 bases at J, with 7 bases between. DNA for the CDR3: TGCGCCAGCAGTGACCAGGGGACTGAAGCTTTCTTT. It translates to CASSDQGTEAFF.

By sample fraction, this clone is medium-sized. V is TRBV14 and J is TRBJ2-7; the D gene is possibly TRBD1 (5 bases). In germline, CDR1 is SGHDN, CDR2 FVKESK. The ends were cut back, 0 bases at V and 5 bases at J, with 14 bases in the middle. The CDR3 loop spans 15 amino acids. In nucleotides, the CDR3 is TGTGCCAGCAGCCAAGATTGGGGCTCAAGACACGAGCAGTACTTC. It is translated as CASSQDWGSRHEQYF. The whole variable domain, remainder taken from reference TRBV14 and TRBJ2-7, is EAGVTQFPSHSVIEKGQTVTLRCDPISGHDNLYWYRRVMGKEIKFLLHFVKESKQDESGMPNNRFLAERTGGTYSTLKVQPAELEDSGVYFCASSQDWGSRHEQYFGPGTRLTVT.

The chain couples TRBV6-1 to TRBJ1-6; 8 nucleotides align to TRBD1. The V gene's germline CDR1 is MNHNS and CDR2 SASEGT. After removal of 1 base from V and 6 bases from J, the junction contained 2 bases not matched to a gene. The CDR3 covers 15 residues. CDR3: CASSEDRGFNSPLHF. In nucleotides, the CDR3 is TGTGCCAGCAGTGAAGACAGGGGGTTTAATTCACCCCTCCACTTT.

The rearrangement uses TRBV4-1 and TRBJ1-1; possibly TRBD1 for D (5 bases). The germline gives CDR1 MGHRA, CDR2 YSYEKL. CDR3 size: 15 residues. The V and J ends lost 6 bases and 2 bases respectively, with 16 bases between them. The CDR3 is CASRGPQYSNTEAFF. DNA for the CDR3: TGCGCCAGCAGGGGGCCCCAGTACTCAAACACTGAAGCTTTCTTT.

This clone has more than one count but fewer than ten. The rearrangement joins TRBV6-2 or TRBV6-3 to TRBJ1-5; a weak D match, TRBD1 (5 bases). The germline V and J ends were trimmed by 0 bases and 3 bases, with 24 bases remaining between them. CDR1 and CDR2 from the germline V gene are MNHEY and SVGEGT. The CDR3 loop spans 20 amino acids. CDR3 in amino acids: CASSYSYGSGRGRDNQPQHF. Here the CDR3 DNA reads TGTGCCAGCAGTTACTCGTATGGGTCGGGTCGGGGGAGAGACAATCAGCCCCAGCATTTT.

This clone was observed a few times. V is TRBV24-1 and J is TRBJ1-5; D is ambiguous. In germline, CDR1 is KGHDR, CDR2 SFDVKD. The V end was cut by 3 bases, the J end by 2 bases, with 13 bases between. CDR3 length: 16 residues. CDR3 protein: CATSDQRLGGNQPQHF. In DNA, the CDR3 is TGTGCCACCAGTGATCAAAGACTCGGGGGCAATCAGCCCCAGCATTTT.

A remark on this clone: Other DNA sequences from this sample encode an identical CDR3 as well. The chain couples TRBV4-1 to TRBJ2-7; 11 bases line up with TRBD2. The germline CDR1 and CDR2 sequences are MGHRA and YSYEKL. V lost 0 bases, J lost 0 bases, and 4 bases stayed unmatched. The CDR3 extends over 17 amino acids. CDR3 residues: CASSQEPGLADSYEQYF. The CDR3 DNA reads as TGCGCCAGCAGCCAAGAGCCGGGACTAGCGGACTCCTACGAGCAGTACTTC.

This clone was counted between two and nine times. V and J are TRBV5-5 and TRBJ1-5; D ambiguous. Germline CDR1 and CDR2: SGHKS and YYEKEE (reference sequence). With 0 bases removed from V and 6 bases from J, the gap between germline ends came to 16 bases. The CDR3 length is 16 residues. This CDR3 reads CASSLDPSLRGQPQHF. In nucleotides, the CDR3 is TGTGCCAGCAGCTTGGATCCGTCGCTTCGGGGTCAGCCCCAGCATTTT.

CDR3 amino acids: CASSSRAGYQETQYF. CDR3 DNA: TGTGCCAGTAGTTCAAGGGCAGGGTATCAAGAGACCCAGTACTTC. V is TRBV19 and J is TRBJ2-5, with a weak D call TRBD1 (5 bases). Germline CDR1 LNHDA, CDR2 SQIVND (reference sequence). Trimming shortened V by 5 bases and J by 2 bases, and 15 bases separated the two germline ends. The CDR3 has 15 residues.

V usage is TRBV2 and J usage is TRBJ2-5; D gene uncertain. Trimming stripped 5 bases from V and 4 bases from J, with 5 bases between. CDR1 is SNHLY, CDR2 FYNNEI, per germline. The CDR3 sequence is 11 residues long. Here the CDR3 reads CASSYGETQYF. CDR3 coding DNA: TGTGCCAGCAGTTACGGAGAGACCCAGTACTTC.

This clone showed up just once. The genes are TRBV30 and TRBJ1-3; 7 positions match TRBD1. Trimming cost V 2 bases and J 0 bases; bases outside gene matches: 4. The CDR3 contains 15 residues. Per the germline V gene, CDR1 is GTSNPN and CDR2 is SVGIG (reference sequence). The CDR3 DNA sequence: TGTGCCTGGAGTCCGGGACAGAGCTCTGGAAACACCATATATTTT. Encoded protein: CAWSPGQSSGNTIYF.

The chain uses TRBV4-1 and TRBJ2-1; D call uncertain. Looked up from germline, CDR1 is MGHRA and CDR2 is YSYEKL. The CDR3 has 16 residues. The V and J ends lost 4 bases and 0 bases respectively, with 13 bases between them. The DNA for the CDR3 is TGCGCCAGCAGCCTAGCAGTCTATGACTCCTACAATGAGCAGTTCTTC. Translation gives CASSLAVYDSYNEQFF.

The genes are TRBV7-9 and TRBJ2-3; D is perhaps TRBD2 (7 bases). Trimming took off 5 bases at V and 3 bases at J, with 21 bases between the two ends. The CDR3 sequence is 17 residues long. Germline V gene lookup returns CDR1 SEHNR and CDR2 FQNEAQ (reference sequence). CDR3 sequence (DNA): TGTGCCAGCAGCCCACTGGGGGGGGCCCCGGTAACAGATACGCAGTATTTT. This codes for CASSPLGGAPVTDTQYF.

The chain is built from TRBV2 and TRBJ1-1; weak D call: TRBD1 (5 bases). The V end lost 6 bases, the J end lost 5 bases, and 19 bases lay between the germline ends. Germline values: CDR1 SNHLY, CDR2 FYNNEI. This CDR3 has 15 amino acids. CDR3 amino acids: CASRGGSGYGTEAFF. The CDR3 bases are TGTGCCAGCAGGGGGGGGAGTGGTTATGGAACTGAAGCTTTCTTT.

The chain combines TRBV28 with TRBJ1-2; 10 bases are shared with TRBD1. There are 14 residues in the CDR3. In germline, CDR1 is MDHEN, CDR2 SYDVKM. Trimming removed 6 bases from V and 7 bases from J; junction bases left unmatched: 8. The CDR3 sequence: CASSWGTGALGYTF. The CDR3 bases are TGTGCCAGCAGCTGGGGGACAGGGGCGCTTGGCTACACCTTC.

The V call is TRBV9, the J call TRBJ2-5, with D maybe TRBD1 (5 bases). Germline CDR1 and CDR2: SGDLS and YYNGEE. The CDR3 is 13 amino acids. V was shortened by 1 base and J by 4 bases, with 8 bases between the two germline ends. CDR3 region: CASSVNQGETQYF. For the CDR3, the DNA is TGTGCCAGCAGCGTAAATCAGGGAGAGACCCAGTACTTC.

This clone was found once. The chain recombines TRBV24-1 with TRBJ2-1, with 7 positions matching TRBD2. The ends lost 6 bases at V and 13 bases at J; junction bases unmatched: 11. The germline V gene encodes CDR1 KGHDR and CDR2 SFDVKD. The CDR3 totals 13 residues. CDR3 residues: CATSRPGTTFQFF. CDR3 nucleotide sequence: TGTGCCACCAGTCGTCCCGGGACTACTTTTCAGTTCTTC.

This clone was seen a few times. The V and J genes are TRBV27 and TRBJ1-5; TRBD1 agrees at 8 bases. Unmatched junction bases numbered 3, after V lost 3 bases and J lost 5 bases. The germline gives CDR1 MNHEY, CDR2 SMNVEV (reference sequence). The CDR3 runs to 14 residues. The CDR3 DNA reads as TGTGCCAGCAGTTTTACAGGGGGGGATCAGCCCCAGCATTTT. Amino acid sequence: CASSFTGGDQPQHF.